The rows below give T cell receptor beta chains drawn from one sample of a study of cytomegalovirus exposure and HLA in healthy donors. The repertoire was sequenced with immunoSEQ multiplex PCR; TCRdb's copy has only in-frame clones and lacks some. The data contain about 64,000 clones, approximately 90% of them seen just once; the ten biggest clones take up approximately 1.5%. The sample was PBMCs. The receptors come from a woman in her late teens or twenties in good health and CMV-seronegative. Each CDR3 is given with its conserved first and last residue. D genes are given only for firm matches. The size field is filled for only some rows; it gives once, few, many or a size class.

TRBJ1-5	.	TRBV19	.	TGTGCCAGTAGCCACACCGTAACCGGGGGAGGCAATCAGCCCCAGCATTTT	CASSHTVTGGGNQPQHF
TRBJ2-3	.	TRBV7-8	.	TGTGCCAGCAGCTCCGGGGGAGATACGCAGTATTTT	CASSSGGDTQYF
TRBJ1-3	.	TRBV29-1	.	TGCAGCGTTGATCGGGGAAACACCATATATTTT	CSVDRGNTIYF
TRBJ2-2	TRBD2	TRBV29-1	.	TGCAGCGTTTACCTCGGACTAGCGGGGAACACCGGGGAGCTGTTTTTT	CSVYLGLAGNTGELFF
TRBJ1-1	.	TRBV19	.	TGTGCCAGTAGTTACGGGATAGCTGAAGCTTTCTTT	CASSYGIAEAFF
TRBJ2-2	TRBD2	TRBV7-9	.	TGTGCCAGCAGCTCCCCCCTAGCGGGGCTGAACACCGGGGAGCTGTTTTTT	CASSSPLAGLNTGELFF
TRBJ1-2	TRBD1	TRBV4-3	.	TGCGCCAGCAGCCCCTCACAGGGGGCAAGCTATGGCTACACCTTC	CASSPSQGASYGYTF
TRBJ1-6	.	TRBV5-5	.	TGTGCCAGCAGCTTGGTGGGCAATAATTCACCCCTCCACTTT	CASSLVGNNSPLHF
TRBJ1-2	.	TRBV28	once	TGTGCCAGCAGTTTACTCCAGGGGTTTTTGGGCTATGGCTACACCTTC	CASSLLQGFLGYGYTF
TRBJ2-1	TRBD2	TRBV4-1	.	TGCGCCAGCAGCCAAGCACAGTCGAGGGAGGGCCCGTCCCTTTGGTACAATGAGCAGTTCTTC	CASSQAQSREGPSLWYNEQFF
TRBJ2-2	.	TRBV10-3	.	TGTGCCATCAGTGAGGGGGGCGACACCGGGGAGCTGTTTTTT	CAISEGGDTGELFF
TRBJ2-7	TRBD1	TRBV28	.	TGTGCCAGCAGTCGTTCTCGACAGGGGCGCTTCAACGAGCAGTACTTC	CASSRSRQGRFNEQYF
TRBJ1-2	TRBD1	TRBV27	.	TGTGCCAGCAGTTACGGACAGGGTTTAAGAGATGGCTACACCTTC	CASSYGQGLRDGYTF
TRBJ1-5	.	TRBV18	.	TGTGCCAGCTCACCACCGTCGCGAGCGGGCAATCAGCCCCAGCATTTT	CASSPPSRAGNQPQHF
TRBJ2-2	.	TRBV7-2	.	TGTGCCAGCAGCTTAAATGGCGGTTCGAACACCGGGGAGCTGTTTTTT	CASSLNGGSNTGELFF
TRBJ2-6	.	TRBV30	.	TGTGCCTGGAGTAGGGAAGGGGCTGGGGCCAACGTCCTGACTTTC	CAWSREGAGANVLTF
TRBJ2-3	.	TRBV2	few	TGTGCCAGCAGTGTAGCGGCCGGGGCAGATACGCAGTATTTT	CASSVAAGADTQYF
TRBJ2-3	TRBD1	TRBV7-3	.	TGTGCCAGCAGCTACAACAGGGGGCTCGGCACAGATACGCAGTATTTT	CASSYNRGLGTDTQYF
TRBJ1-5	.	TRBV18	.	TGTGCCAGCTCAGAGTGGACACTTAGCAATCAGCCCCAGCATTTT	CASSEWTLSNQPQHF
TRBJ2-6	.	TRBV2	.	TGTGCCAGCATAGCGTCGAGCTCTGGGGCCAACGTCCTGACTTTC	CASIASSSGANVLTF
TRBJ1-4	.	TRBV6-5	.	TGTGCCAGCAGCAGTACAGGGTTGGCTAATGAAAAACTGTTTTTT	CASSSTGLANEKLFF
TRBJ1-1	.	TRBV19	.	TGTGCCAGTAGTATCCGAGCGGTTGAAGCTTTCTTT	CASSIRAVEAFF
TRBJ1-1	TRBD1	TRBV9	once	TGTGCCAGCAGCAAGACCGGGACAGCGAACACTGAAGCTTTCTTT	CASSKTGTANTEAFF
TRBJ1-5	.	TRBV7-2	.	TGTGCCAGCAGCTTGTCAGGGGGCAATCAGCCCCAGCATTTT	CASSLSGGNQPQHF
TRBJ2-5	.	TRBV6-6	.	TGTGCCAGCAGTTACTCGCCAGGGTTAGAGACCCAGTACTTC	CASSYSPGLETQYF
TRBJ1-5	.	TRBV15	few	TGTGCCACCAGCTGGGGGGATGTTTGGGGCAATCAGCCCCAGCATTTT	CATSWGDVWGNQPQHF
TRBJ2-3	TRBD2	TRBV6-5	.	TGTGCCAGCAGTTACAGGCTAGCGGGAGAATCAGATACGCAGTATTTT	CASSYRLAGESDTQYF
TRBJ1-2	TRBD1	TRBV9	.	TGTGCCAGCAGCACAAGGGACAGGGTGTATGGCTACACCTTC	CASSTRDRVYGYTF
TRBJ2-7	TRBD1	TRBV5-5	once	TGTGCCAGCAGCTTAAGTCCAGGGGGCTACGAGCAGTACTTC	CASSLSPGGYEQYF
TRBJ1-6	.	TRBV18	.	TGTGCCAGCTCGACAGAGGGGGTTTCACCCCTCCACTTT	CASSTEGVSPLHF
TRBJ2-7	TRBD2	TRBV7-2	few	TGTGCCAGCAGCAAGACTAGCGGGACTTACTACGAGCAGTACTTC	CASSKTSGTYYEQYF
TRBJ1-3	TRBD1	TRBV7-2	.	TGTGCCAGCAGCTTAGTTGGGACAGGGGGCAACTCTGGAAACACCATATATTTT	CASSLVGTGGNSGNTIYF
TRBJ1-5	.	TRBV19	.	TGTGCCAGTAGATTACAGAGCTTTTCCGATCAGCCCCAGCATTTT	CASRLQSFSDQPQHF
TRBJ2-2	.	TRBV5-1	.	TGCGCCAGCAGCTTGTATAGAGGGAACACCGGGGAGCTGTTTTTT	CASSLYRGNTGELFF
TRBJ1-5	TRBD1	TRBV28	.	TGTGCCAGCGGGACAGCAAATCAGCCCCAGCATTTT	CASGTANQPQHF
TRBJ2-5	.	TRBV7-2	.	TGTGCCAGCAGCTTCGTAGGGGAAGAGACCCAGTACTTC	CASSFVGEETQYF
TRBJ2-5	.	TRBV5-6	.	TGTGCCAGCAGCTTCACTGTAAAAGAGACCCAGTACTTC	CASSFTVKETQYF
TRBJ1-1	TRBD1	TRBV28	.	TGTGCCAGCAGCACGATGACAGGGGGCAGTGAAGCTTTCTTT	CASSTMTGGSEAFF
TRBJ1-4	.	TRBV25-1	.	TGTGCCAGCAGTCAAAGCGCTCTGAATGAAAAACTGTTTTTT	CASSQSALNEKLFF
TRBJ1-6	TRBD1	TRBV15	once	TGTGCCACCAGCAGCGGGACAGGGTTGGGTACACCCCTCCACTTT	CATSSGTGLGTPLHF
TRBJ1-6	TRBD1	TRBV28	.	TGTGCCAGTGCGACAGGGAAGAATTCACCCCTCCACTTT	CASATGKNSPLHF
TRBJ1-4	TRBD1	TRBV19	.	TGTGCCAGTAGCACTTTCGGGACAGGGCCCGAAAAACTGTTTTTT	CASSTFGTGPEKLFF
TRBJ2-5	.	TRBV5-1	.	TGCGCCAGCAGCTTAGCGGTGCAAGAGACCCAGTACTTC	CASSLAVQETQYF
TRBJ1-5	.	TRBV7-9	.	TGTGCCAGCAGCTATGGAGGGGCCGGAGGGCCCCAGCATTTT	CASSYGGAGGPQHF
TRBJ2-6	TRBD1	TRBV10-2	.	TGCGCCAGCAGGGACCCGGGACAGGGGGGGTTTGGGGCCAACGTCCTGACTTTC	CASRDPGQGGFGANVLTF
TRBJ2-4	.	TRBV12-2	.	TGTGCAAGTCGCTTAGCGTGCCTAGCGGGAGATGGTGGGTTAGCCAAAAACATTCAGTACTTC	CASRLACLAGDGGLAKNIQYF
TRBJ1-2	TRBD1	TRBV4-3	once	TGCGCCAGCAGCCAAGGACAGGGTGGTAACTATGGCTACACCTTC	CASSQGQGGNYGYTF
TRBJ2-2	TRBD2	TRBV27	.	TGTGCCTCCGGGATCGGGACTAGGGGCACCGGGGAGCTGTTTTTT	CASGIGTRGTGELFF